This TCR beta chain derives from a study of blood T cells in healthy people across ages. This clonotype was seen ten or more times. The second PCR ran about 6 to 11 cycles with a sample-barcoded 5' primer and J-beta primers. TCRdb reprocessed the 5' RACE reads via MiXCR and lists one record per CDR3 protein. The profile shows 800,000 to 950,000 distinct CDR3 sequences, roughly 43% of them singletons. The germline gives CDR1 MGHDK, CDR2 SYGVNS. V lost 4 bases and J 3 bases, leaving 7 bases between the germline ends. The CDR3 runs 12 residues. The clonotype originates from a man younger than 45 in good health. The V call is TRBV25-1, the J call TRBJ2-7; D ambiguous. The specimen sequenced was blood. This CDR3 reads CASSGVNYEQYF. The CDR3 DNA follows: TGTGCCAGCAGTGGAGTAAACTACGAGCAGTACTTC.